This T cell receptor beta chain was identified in a study of CD8 T cells in Susac syndrome. With random hexamers, reverse transcription was performed on roughly 0.45 to 1 ug of RNA. Amplification of TCR beta CDR3 across 54 Vbeta and 13 Jbeta was performed with immunoSEQ multiplex PCR. In TCRdb, the immunoSEQ multiplex PCR reads were re-called with MiXCR into one record per CDR3 protein. The sample records around 130,000 distinct CDR3 sequences, 85% to 95% being singletons. The multiple sclerosis controls consisted of treatment-naive patients with relapsing-remitting disease, either stable or active. Negative isolation yielded CD8+ and CD4+ T cells; FACS enriched TEMRA cells. The CDR3 length is 15 residues. V shed 2 bases, J shed 7 bases, and the junction held 3 bases outside the gene matches. Germline-derived CDR1 and CDR2 are SGHAT and FQNNGV.

This chain connects TRBV11-2 to TRBJ2-1, with 12 bases lining up with TRBD2. This sequence originates from a human donor with multiple sclerosis. The sequenced sample was CD4+ T cells from PBMCs. The CDR3 loop reads CASSLTTSGSNEQFF. In DNA form, the CDR3 reads TGTGCCAGCAGCTTAACGACTAGCGGGAGTAATGAGCAGTTCTTC.